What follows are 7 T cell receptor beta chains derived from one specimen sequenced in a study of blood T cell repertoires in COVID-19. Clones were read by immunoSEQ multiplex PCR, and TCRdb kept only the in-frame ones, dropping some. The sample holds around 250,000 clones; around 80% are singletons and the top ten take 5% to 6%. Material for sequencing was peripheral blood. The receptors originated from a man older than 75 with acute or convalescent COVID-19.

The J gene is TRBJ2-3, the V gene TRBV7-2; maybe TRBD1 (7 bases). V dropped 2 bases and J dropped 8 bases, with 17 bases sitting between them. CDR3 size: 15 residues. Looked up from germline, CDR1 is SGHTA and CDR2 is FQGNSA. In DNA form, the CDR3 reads TGTGCCAGCAGCTTAAGGAGGGGGCCCCAGGGTACGCAGTATTTT. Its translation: CASSLRRGPQGTQYF.

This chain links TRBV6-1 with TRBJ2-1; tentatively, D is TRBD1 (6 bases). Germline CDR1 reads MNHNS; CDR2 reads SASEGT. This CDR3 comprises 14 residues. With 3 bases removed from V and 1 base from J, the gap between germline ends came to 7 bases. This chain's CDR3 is CASSDRGSYNEQFF. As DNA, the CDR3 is TGTGCCAGCAGTGACAGGGGTTCCTACAATGAGCAGTTCTTC.

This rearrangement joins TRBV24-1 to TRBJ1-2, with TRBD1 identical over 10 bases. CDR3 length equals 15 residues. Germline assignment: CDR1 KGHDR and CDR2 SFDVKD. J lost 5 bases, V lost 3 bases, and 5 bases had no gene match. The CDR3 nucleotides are TGTGCCACCAGTGATCCGACAGGGGGCGCTTATGGCTACACCTTC. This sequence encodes CATSDPTGGAYGYTF.

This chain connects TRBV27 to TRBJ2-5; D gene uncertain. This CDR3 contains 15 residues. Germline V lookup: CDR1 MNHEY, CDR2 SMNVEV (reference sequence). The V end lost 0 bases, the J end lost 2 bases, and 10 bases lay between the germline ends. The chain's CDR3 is CASSLSSYKQETQYF. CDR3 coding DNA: TGTGCCAGCAGTTTATCGTCGTACAAACAAGAGACCCAGTACTTC.

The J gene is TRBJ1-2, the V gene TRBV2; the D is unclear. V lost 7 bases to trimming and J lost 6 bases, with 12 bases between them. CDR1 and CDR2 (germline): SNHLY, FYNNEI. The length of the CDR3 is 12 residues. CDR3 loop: CASTEEGHGYTF. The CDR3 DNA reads TGTGCCAGCACCGAGGAGGGCCATGGCTACACCTTC.

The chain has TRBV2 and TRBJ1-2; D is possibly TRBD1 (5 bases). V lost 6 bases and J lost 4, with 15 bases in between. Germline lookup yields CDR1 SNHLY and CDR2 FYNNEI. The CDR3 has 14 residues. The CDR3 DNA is TGTGCCAGCAGGGACGGGGGGTTCATCTATGGCTACACCTTC. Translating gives CASRDGGFIYGYTF.

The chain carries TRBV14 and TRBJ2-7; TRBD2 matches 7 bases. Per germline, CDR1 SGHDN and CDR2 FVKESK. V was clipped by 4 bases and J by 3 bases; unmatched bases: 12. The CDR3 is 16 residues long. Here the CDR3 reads CASSRIGGLFFYEQYF. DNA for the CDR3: TGTGCCAGCAGCCGGATCGGGGGGTTGTTTTTCTACGAGCAGTACTTC.